The clone carrying this T cell receptor beta chain was picked up many times. The CDR3 has 14 residues. Germline CDR1 is SGHVS and CDR2 is FNYEAQ. The ends were cut back, 5 bases at V and 3 bases at J, with 10 bases in the middle. In the PCR, 60 Vbeta and 13 Jbeta primers were used. Using immunoSEQ multiplex PCR, the repertoire was profiled, and TCRdb retains in-frame clones only, with some absent. Of about 130,000 clones listed, about 8.5% were seen once; the top ten hold 4.5% to 5.5%. The data stem from a study of cytomegalovirus exposure and HLA in healthy donors. The receptor was derived from a man aged 35-49 years in good health and CMV-seronegative. The V call is TRBV7-6, the J call TRBJ1-4, with D hard to call. Sequenced sample: PBMCs. The CDR3 here is CASSLRGPNEKLFF. The CDR3 DNA sequence: TGTGCCAGCAGCCTTCGGGGTCCTAATGAAAAACTGTTTTTT. The whole variable domain, remainder taken from reference TRBV7-6 and TRBJ1-4, is GAGVSQSPRYKVTKRGQDVALRCDPISGHVSLYWYRQALGQGPEFLTYFNYEAQQDKSGLPNDRFSAERPEGSISTLTIQRTEQRDSAMYRCASSLRGPNEKLFFGSGTQLSVL.